This passage covers 18 T cell receptor beta chains from one sample sequenced in a study of T cell changes during pregnancy in multiple sclerosis. Sequencing was performed with immunoSEQ multiplex PCR; in TCRdb, only in-frame clones are kept and a portion is missing. The sample shows around 80,000 clones, 94% of them seen only once. Sample: peripheral blood, taken in the second trimester of pregnancy. The receptor set was obtained from a female donor in good health, enrolled as a control in a pregnancy study.

This rearrangement joins TRBV28 to TRBJ2-5, with D possibly matching TRBD2 (5 bases). This CDR3 has 17 residues. Trimming left V 4 bases short and J 5 bases short, with 23 bases between. Germline assignment: CDR1 MDHEN and CDR2 SYDVKM. This chain's CDR3 is CASSSLSIGPPGETQYF. The CDR3 nucleotides read TGTGCCAGCAGTTCCCTCTCAATCGGACCCCCGGGGGAGACCCAGTACTTC.

The chain joins TRBV5-4 to TRBJ1-2, with TRBD1 identical over 8 bases. Germline CDR1 is SGHNT and CDR2 is YYREEE (reference sequence). The CDR3 covers 15 residues. The V and J ends lost 4 bases and 4 bases, in that order; junction bases with no gene match: 9. CDR3 sequence (DNA): TGTGCCAGCAGCGCAGGACAGGGAACCCTCTATGGCTACACCTTC. Its translation is CASSAGQGTLYGYTF.

This clone was recorded only once. The V and J genes are TRBV27 and TRBJ2-7; weak D call: TRBD2 (5 bases). The CDR3 is 10 amino acids. With 8 bases removed from V and 3 bases from J, the gap between germline ends came to 5 bases. Germline CDR1 MNHEY, CDR2 SMNVEV (reference sequence). This CDR3 is CASGLYEQYF. CDR3 sequence (DNA): TGTGCCAGCGGACTCTACGAGCAGTACTTC.

V and J are TRBV5-4 and TRBJ2-2, with 8 bases matching TRBD2. Trimming at V came to 0 bases and at J to 6 bases, leaving 1 base not matched to a gene. The length of the CDR3 is 14 residues. CDR1 and CDR2 (germline): SGHNT, YYREEE (reference sequence). The CDR3 DNA is TGTGCCAGCAGCTTGGCCGGGAGGGCCGGGGAGCTGTTTTTT. Its translation is CASSLAGRAGELFF.

The V call is TRBV5-1, the J call TRBJ2-1; 7 bases fit TRBD2. This CDR3 region has 15 residues. The ends lost 0 bases at V and 5 bases at J; junction bases unmatched: 5. Germline V gives CDR1 SGHRS, CDR2 YFSETQ. The CDR3 loop reads CASSLGSGRDNEQFF. In DNA, the CDR3 is TGCGCCAGCAGCTTGGGGTCAGGGAGGGACAATGAGCAGTTCTTC.

V is TRBV18 and J is TRBJ1-5; 9 nucleotides line up with TRBD1. The CDR3 length is 16 residues. The V segment lost 4 bases and the J segment 1 base; nucleotides outside the gene matches: 5. Germline values: CDR1 KGHSH, CDR2 LQKENI. CDR3 sequence: CASSLTGTGSNQPQHF. CDR3 coding DNA: TGTGCCAGCTCACTAACCGGGACAGGGAGCAATCAGCCCCAGCATTTT.

The chain recombines TRBV7-9 with TRBJ2-1, with D perhaps matching TRBD1 (6 bases). Germline-derived CDR1 and CDR2 are SEHNR and FQNEAQ (reference sequence). This CDR3 is 14 amino acids long. Trimming stripped 5 bases from V and 4 bases from J, with 12 bases between. The chain's CDR3 is CASSPNDRYNEQFF. The CDR3 DNA sequence: TGTGCCAGCAGCCCTAATGACAGGTACAATGAGCAGTTCTTC.

The chain couples TRBV2 to TRBJ2-3, with 10 positions matching TRBD1. Losses at the gene ends were 3 bases for V and 3 bases for J; bases not matched to a gene: 3. The CDR3 consists of 15 residues. Per germline, CDR1 SNHLY and CDR2 FYNNEI. The CDR3 bases are TGTGCCAGCAGTGACTGGGACAGGGGTACAGATACGCAGTATTTT. Translation gives CASSDWDRGTDTQYF.

The rearrangement links TRBV28 to TRBJ2-7; 8 nucleotides agree with TRBD1. The CDR3 is 14 amino acids. V lost 7 bases and J lost 6; bases outside the gene matches: 11. CDR1 is MDHEN and CDR2 is SYDVKM in the germline V gene. Here the CDR3 reads CASTYRGEFGEQYF. In nucleotides, the CDR3 is TGTGCCAGCACCTACAGGGGGGAATTCGGCGAGCAGTACTTC.

This CDR3 is CASSQDRESTDTQYF. In DNA, the CDR3 is TGTGCCAGCAGCCAAGACAGGGAAAGCACAGATACGCAGTATTTT. The chain uses TRBV14 and TRBJ2-3; tentative D call: TRBD1 (5 bases). CDR1 is SGHDN, CDR2 FVKESK, per germline. The CDR3 is made up of 15 amino acids. With 0 bases removed from V and 0 bases from J, the gap between germline ends came to 7 bases.

The gene calls are TRBV5-1 and TRBJ2-1; D might be TRBD2 (5 bases). This CDR3 is built from 15 residues. CDR1 SGHRS and CDR2 YFSETQ come from the germline V gene. V lost 0 bases, J lost 0 bases, and 7 bases lay in between. CDR3 coding DNA: TGCGCCAGCAGCTTGGAAGGGAGCTCCTACAATGAGCAGTTCTTC. Protein sequence: CASSLEGSSYNEQFF.

The chain is built from TRBV6-1 and TRBJ2-5; 7 nucleotides agree with TRBD1. The CDR3 sequence is 13 residues long. The J segment lost 1 base and the V segment lost 8 bases, leaving 4 bases of the junction unmatched. Germline CDR1 reads MNHNS; CDR2 reads SASEGT. The CDR3: CASENRGQETQYF. The CDR3 DNA follows: TGTGCCAGCGAAAACAGGGGCCAAGAGACCCAGTACTTC.

Comments on this clone: The junction and the germline gene differ at one end; a read error may be behind it. This chain connects TRBV27 to TRBJ2-2; D possibly corresponds to TRBD1 (6 bases). Germline V CDR1 and CDR2: MNHEY, SMNVEV (reference sequence). This CDR3 region has 17 residues. The CDR3 reads CASSLPQGYGDTRELFF. The CDR3 DNA sequence: TGTGCCAGCAGTTTACCCCAGGGGTACGGAGACACCCGGGAGCTGTTTTTT.

V gene TRBV5-1 combines with J gene TRBJ2-3; TRBD2 matches at 10 bases. The CDR3 is 15 amino acids. From germline, CDR1 is SGHRS and CDR2 YFSETQ. The V gene end was trimmed by 4 bases and the J gene end by 4 bases; junction bases not matched to a gene: 6. CDR3 region: CASSRGLAVADTQYF. The DNA for the CDR3 is TGCGCCAGCAGCCGAGGACTAGCGGTCGCAGATACGCAGTATTTT.

The chain joins TRBV28 to TRBJ2-5, with a possible D match to TRBD2 (6 bases). Germline V gene lookup returns CDR1 MDHEN and CDR2 SYDVKM. Trimming left V 4 bases short and J 5 bases short, with 14 bases between. The CDR3 is made up of 14 amino acids. In DNA form, the CDR3 reads TGTGCCAGCAGTTCCCCCGGGAGTGGGGAGACCCAGTACTTC. It encodes CASSSPGSGETQYF.

The chain carries TRBV7-2 and TRBJ2-5; D possibly corresponds to TRBD2 (6 bases). The CDR3 covers 15 residues. Germline CDR1 is SGHTA and CDR2 is FQGNSA. Trimming stripped 3 bases from V and 2 bases from J, with 13 bases between. The CDR3 DNA reads TGTGCCAGCAGCTTTTATGGGGGAGGACAAGAGACCCAGTACTTC. Amino acids: CASSFYGGGQETQYF.

The rearrangement uses TRBV19 and TRBJ2-1; 10 bases line up with TRBD1. The CDR3 has 15 amino acids. Germline V gene lookup returns CDR1 LNHDA and CDR2 SQIVND (reference sequence). V dropped 9 bases and J dropped 4; count of bases not matched to a gene: 9. CDR3 bases: TGTGCCAGAAATACCGGGACAGGGGCTTACAATGAGCAGTTCTTC. Amino acid sequence: CARNTGTGAYNEQFF.

The gene calls are TRBV4-1 and TRBJ2-7; 9 bases are a match to TRBD2. Germline values: CDR1 MGHRA, CDR2 YSYEKL. The CDR3 contains 19 residues. J lost 1 base, V lost 4 bases, and 17 bases had no gene match. The CDR3 spells CASSPMWDSGRSSSYEQYF. In DNA form, the CDR3 reads TGCGCCAGCAGCCCCATGTGGGATAGCGGGAGATCAAGTTCCTACGAGCAGTACTTC.